A single sample gave rise to the 2 T cell receptor beta chains below, sequenced in a study of blood T cell repertoires in COVID-19. TCRdb's table, derived via immunoSEQ multiplex PCR, lists solely in-frame clones and lacks some. The sample comprises approximately 150,000 clones, around nine tenths of which are singletons, and more than 9% rests with the top ten. The specimen was peripheral blood. Receptor source: a man in his 60s with active or convalescent COVID-19.

V and J are TRBV18 and TRBJ2-5; D possibly corresponds to TRBD1 (5 bases). Trimming pared 2 bases from V and 4 bases from J, leaving 14 bases between. CDR1 KGHSH and CDR2 LQKENI come from the germline V gene. This CDR3 has 15 residues. The chain's CDR3 is CASSPVPGNLETQYF. As DNA, the CDR3 is TGTGCCAGCTCACCAGTGCCAGGGAATTTAGAGACCCAGTACTTC.

The chain carries TRBV3-1 (or the pseudogene TRBV3-2) and TRBJ2-7, with TRBD2 matching over 10 bases. J lost 3 bases, V lost 4 bases, and 6 bases had no gene match. The CDR3 spans 15 residues. Germline V CDR1 and CDR2: LGHDT, YNNKEL (reference sequence). In DNA, the CDR3 is TGTGCCAGCAGCCTTCAAGGACTAGCGGACTACGAGCAGTACTTC. The encoded protein is CASSLQGLADYEQYF.